The rows below give T cell receptor beta chains drawn from one sample of a study of blood T cell repertoires in COVID-19. Libraries were prepared by immunoSEQ multiplex PCR; TCRdb keeps only in-frame clonotypes and omits some of them. The table includes some 200,000 clones, approximately 87% detected once. The sample consisted of PBMCs or T cells enriched from blood (not recorded which). These receptors were collected from a woman aged 45-60 years in a cohort exposed to, infected with or recovered from COVID-19 (not recorded which). The CDR3 runs from the conserved cysteine through the conserved F or W. D genes are given only for firm matches. Size is omitted from some rows. Given values are once, few, many or a class for expanded clones.

j_gene: TRBJ2-1
abundance: NA
d_gene: TRBD1
v_gene: TRBV2
CDR3nt: TGTGCCAGCAGTGAACTGACAGGGGGCATTTACAATGAGCAGTTCTTC
CDR3aa: CASSELTGGIYNEQFF

j_gene: TRBJ1-2
abundance: few
d_gene: NA
v_gene: TRBV30
CDR3nt: TGTGCCTGGAGTCGTCCCCCCCATGGCTACACCTTC
CDR3aa: CAWSRPPHGYTF

j_gene: TRBJ2-3
abundance: NA
d_gene: NA
v_gene: TRBV4-1
CDR3nt: TGCGCCAGCAGCCAAGGGACAGTGGGGGGCACAGATACGCAGTATTTT
CDR3aa: CASSQGTVGGTDTQYF

j_gene: TRBJ1-2
abundance: NA
d_gene: NA
v_gene: TRBV6-6
CDR3nt: TGTGCCAGCAGTTACGGGCAGGGGTACTATGGCTACACCTTC
CDR3aa: CASSYGQGYYGYTF

j_gene: TRBJ1-4
abundance: NA
d_gene: TRBD1
v_gene: TRBV6-2/TRBV6-3
CDR3nt: TGTGCCAGCAGTCGTGGACAGGGACGTGGGGATGAAAAACTGTTTTTT
CDR3aa: CASSRGQGRGDEKLFF

j_gene: TRBJ1-2
abundance: NA
d_gene: NA
v_gene: TRBV5-8
CDR3nt: TGTGCCAGCAGCTTGGGAAACAGGGTCTATGGCTACACCTTC
CDR3aa: CASSLGNRVYGYTF

j_gene: TRBJ1-1
abundance: NA
d_gene: NA
v_gene: TRBV24-1
CDR3nt: TGTGCCACCAGTGACGCGGACTCGGCTGAAGCTTTCTTT
CDR3aa: CATSDADSAEAFF

j_gene: TRBJ1-5
abundance: once
d_gene: NA
v_gene: TRBV19
CDR3nt: TGTGCCAGTAGTATAGTGGACACGGCGCAGCCCCAGCATTTT
CDR3aa: CASSIVDTAQPQHF

j_gene: TRBJ2-5
abundance: once
d_gene: NA
v_gene: TRBV7-2
CDR3nt: TGTGCCAGCAGTAGATCAGGGGACCTCCGGGAGACCCAGTACTTC
CDR3aa: CASSRSGDLRETQYF

j_gene: TRBJ1-5
abundance: NA
d_gene: NA
v_gene: TRBV24-1
CDR3nt: TGTGCCACCAGTGATCGACAGGAAAGCAATCAGCCCCAGCATTTT
CDR3aa: CATSDRQESNQPQHF

j_gene: TRBJ1-1
abundance: NA
d_gene: NA
v_gene: TRBV7-2
CDR3nt: TGTGCCAGCAGCCATTTCAAGACTCCGAACACTGAAGCTTTCTTT
CDR3aa: CASSHFKTPNTEAFF

j_gene: TRBJ2-1
abundance: NA
d_gene: NA
v_gene: TRBV28
CDR3nt: TGTGCCAGCGGCTTACCAGGGGTTGAGCAGTTCTTC
CDR3aa: CASGLPGVEQFF

j_gene: TRBJ2-4
abundance: NA
d_gene: TRBD2
v_gene: TRBV7-2
CDR3nt: TGTGCCAGCAGCTTAGTGATGGGACTAGGGAACATTCAGTACTTC
CDR3aa: CASSLVMGLGNIQYF

j_gene: TRBJ2-2
abundance: NA
d_gene: TRBD2
v_gene: TRBV7-8
CDR3nt: TGTGCCAGCAGCCAGCAGCGGGGAACCGGGGAGCTGTTTTTT
CDR3aa: CASSQQRGTGELFF

j_gene: TRBJ2-2
abundance: NA
d_gene: NA
v_gene: TRBV7-2
CDR3nt: TGTGCCAGCAGCTTAGTTTTAGTCCCGACCGGGGAGCTGTTTTTT
CDR3aa: CASSLVLVPTGELFF

j_gene: TRBJ1-1
abundance: NA
d_gene: NA
v_gene: TRBV29-1
CDR3nt: TGCAGCGTTGTGGAGCTGTTTCACACTGAAGCTTTCTTT
CDR3aa: CSVVELFHTEAFF

j_gene: TRBJ2-3
abundance: NA
d_gene: TRBD2
v_gene: TRBV27
CDR3nt: TGTGCCAGCAAGGGAGCCACCCGGACTAGCGGGGGGGCCTTCGCAGATACGCAGTATTTT
CDR3aa: CASKGATRTSGGAFADTQYF

j_gene: TRBJ1-1
abundance: NA
d_gene: TRBD1
v_gene: TRBV29-1
CDR3nt: TGCAGCGTGCAGGGGGTCATGAACACTGAAGCTTTCTTT
CDR3aa: CSVQGVMNTEAFF

j_gene: TRBJ2-1
abundance: NA
d_gene: TRBD2
v_gene: TRBV10-3
CDR3nt: TGTGCCATCAGTGAGCCGTATTCCGGGACTAGACCAAATGAGCAGTTCTTC
CDR3aa: CAISEPYSGTRPNEQFF

j_gene: TRBJ1-5
abundance: few
d_gene: NA
v_gene: TRBV27
CDR3nt: TGTGCCAGCACCCTAGAACAGGGCGATCAGCCCCAGCATTTT
CDR3aa: CASTLEQGDQPQHF

j_gene: TRBJ2-5
abundance: NA
d_gene: NA
v_gene: TRBV2
CDR3nt: TGTGCCAGCAGTGAAGCGTCAGGGGCTACCCAGTACTTC
CDR3aa: CASSEASGATQYF

j_gene: TRBJ2-3
abundance: NA
d_gene: TRBD2
v_gene: TRBV27
CDR3nt: TGTGCCAGCAGAGACAATAGCGGGGGCACAGATACGCAGTATTTT
CDR3aa: CASRDNSGGTDTQYF

j_gene: TRBJ1-1
abundance: NA
d_gene: TRBD1
v_gene: TRBV5-4
CDR3nt: TGTGCCAGCAGCTTGGCCCAGGGGGAGAACACTGAAGCTTTCTTT
CDR3aa: CASSLAQGENTEAFF

j_gene: TRBJ2-7
abundance: few
d_gene: NA
v_gene: TRBV6-2/TRBV6-3
CDR3nt: TGTGCCAGCAGTTATCGGGCAGGGCGCTACGAGCAGTACTTC
CDR3aa: CASSYRAGRYEQYF

j_gene: TRBJ2-1
abundance: NA
d_gene: TRBD2
v_gene: TRBV5-4
CDR3nt: TGTGCCAGCAGCTTTTTCCCAGCGGGGGGGCCGGGTGAGCAGTTCTTC
CDR3aa: CASSFFPAGGPGEQFF

j_gene: TRBJ2-3
abundance: NA
d_gene: TRBD1
v_gene: TRBV30
CDR3nt: TGTGCCTGGAGTGACATTGACAGGGCATACACAGATACGCAGTATTTT
CDR3aa: CAWSDIDRAYTDTQYF

j_gene: TRBJ2-1
abundance: NA
d_gene: NA
v_gene: TRBV3-1/TRBV3-2
CDR3nt: TGTGCCAGCAGCCCGGACAGTTACAATGAGCAGTTCTTC
CDR3aa: CASSPDSYNEQFF